This T cell receptor (beta chain) emerged from a study of T cell repertoires in cytomegalovirus infection. Trimming shortened V by 5 bases and J by 9 bases, and 13 bases separated the two germline ends. CDR1 and CDR2 from the germline V gene are SEHNR and FQNEAQ (reference sequence). The CDR3 has 12 amino acids. Ten or more counts support this clonotype. TCRdb re-called the reads through MiXCR, storing one row per CDR3 protein. This table has approximately 250,000 distinct CDR3 sequences, approximately 22% appearing once. The genes are TRBV7-9 and TRBJ1-1, with TRBD1 as a possible D gene (5 bases). What was sequenced was CD8+ T cells from PBMCs. This clonotype was obtained from a human donor in good health (CMV status not recorded). Some clones in this sample may be carry-over from other donors' samples. CDR3 sequence reads: CASSQGRQQAFF. CDR3 in DNA: TGTGCCAGCAGCCAAGGGAGACAGCAAGCTTTCTTT.